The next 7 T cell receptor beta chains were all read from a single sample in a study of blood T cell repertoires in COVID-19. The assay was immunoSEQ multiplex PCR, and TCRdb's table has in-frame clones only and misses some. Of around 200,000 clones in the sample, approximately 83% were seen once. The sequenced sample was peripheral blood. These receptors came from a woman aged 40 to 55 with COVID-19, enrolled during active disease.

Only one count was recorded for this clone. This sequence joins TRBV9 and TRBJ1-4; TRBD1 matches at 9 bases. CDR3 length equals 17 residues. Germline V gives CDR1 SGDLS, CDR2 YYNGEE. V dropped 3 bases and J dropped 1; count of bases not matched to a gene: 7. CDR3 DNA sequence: TGTGCCAGCAGCGCACAGGGGGCATACGGAACTAATGAAAAACTGTTTTTT. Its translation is CASSAQGAYGTNEKLFF.

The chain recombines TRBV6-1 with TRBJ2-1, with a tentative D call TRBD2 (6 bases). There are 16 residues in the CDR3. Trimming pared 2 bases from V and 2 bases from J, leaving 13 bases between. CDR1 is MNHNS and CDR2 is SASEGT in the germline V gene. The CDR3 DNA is TGTGCCAGCAGTGAATTAGCGGAATCCGCCTACAATGAGCAGTTCTTC. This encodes CASSELAESAYNEQFF.

CDR3 nucleotide sequence: TGTGCCACCTGGACAGGGAAGACCTGGGATGAGCAGTTCTTC. Residues: CATWTGKTWDEQFF. The V call is TRBV6-5, the J call TRBJ2-1, with 8 bases identical to TRBD1. Trimming at V came to 10 bases and at J to 8 bases, leaving 13 bases not matched to a gene. Per germline, CDR1 MNHEY and CDR2 SVGAGI. The CDR3 sequence is 14 residues long.

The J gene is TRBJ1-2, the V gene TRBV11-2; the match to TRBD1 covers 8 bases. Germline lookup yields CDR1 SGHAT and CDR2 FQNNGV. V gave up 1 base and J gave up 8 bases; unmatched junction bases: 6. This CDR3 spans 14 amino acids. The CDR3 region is CASSLGQGSGGYTF. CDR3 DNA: TGTGCCAGCAGCTTAGGACAGGGGTCAGGGGGCTACACCTTC.

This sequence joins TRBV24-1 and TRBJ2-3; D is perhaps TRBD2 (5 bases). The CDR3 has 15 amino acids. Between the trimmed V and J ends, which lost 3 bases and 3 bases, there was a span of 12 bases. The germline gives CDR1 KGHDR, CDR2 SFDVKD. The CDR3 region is CATSDPGRGTDTQYF. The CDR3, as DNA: TGTGCCACCAGTGATCCGGGCCGGGGAACAGATACGCAGTATTTT.

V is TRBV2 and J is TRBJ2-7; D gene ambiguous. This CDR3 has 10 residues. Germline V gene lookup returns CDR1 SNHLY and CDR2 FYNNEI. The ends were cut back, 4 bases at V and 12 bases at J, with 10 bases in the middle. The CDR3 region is CASSGYRAYF. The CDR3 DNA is TGTGCCAGCAGTGGGTACCGCGCGTACTTC. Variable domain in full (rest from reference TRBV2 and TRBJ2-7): EPEVTQTPSHQVTQMGQEVILRCVPISNHLYFYWYRQILGQKVEFLVSFYNNEISEKSEIFDDQFSVERPDGSNFTLKIRSTKLEDSAMYFCASSGYRAYFGPGTRLTVT.

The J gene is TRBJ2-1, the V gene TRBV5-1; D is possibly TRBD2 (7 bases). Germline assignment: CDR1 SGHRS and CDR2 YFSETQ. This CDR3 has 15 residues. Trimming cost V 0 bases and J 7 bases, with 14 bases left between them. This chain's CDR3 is CASSLGGRGLNEQFF. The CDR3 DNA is TGCGCCAGCAGCTTGGGAGGGAGGGGGTTGAATGAGCAGTTCTTC.